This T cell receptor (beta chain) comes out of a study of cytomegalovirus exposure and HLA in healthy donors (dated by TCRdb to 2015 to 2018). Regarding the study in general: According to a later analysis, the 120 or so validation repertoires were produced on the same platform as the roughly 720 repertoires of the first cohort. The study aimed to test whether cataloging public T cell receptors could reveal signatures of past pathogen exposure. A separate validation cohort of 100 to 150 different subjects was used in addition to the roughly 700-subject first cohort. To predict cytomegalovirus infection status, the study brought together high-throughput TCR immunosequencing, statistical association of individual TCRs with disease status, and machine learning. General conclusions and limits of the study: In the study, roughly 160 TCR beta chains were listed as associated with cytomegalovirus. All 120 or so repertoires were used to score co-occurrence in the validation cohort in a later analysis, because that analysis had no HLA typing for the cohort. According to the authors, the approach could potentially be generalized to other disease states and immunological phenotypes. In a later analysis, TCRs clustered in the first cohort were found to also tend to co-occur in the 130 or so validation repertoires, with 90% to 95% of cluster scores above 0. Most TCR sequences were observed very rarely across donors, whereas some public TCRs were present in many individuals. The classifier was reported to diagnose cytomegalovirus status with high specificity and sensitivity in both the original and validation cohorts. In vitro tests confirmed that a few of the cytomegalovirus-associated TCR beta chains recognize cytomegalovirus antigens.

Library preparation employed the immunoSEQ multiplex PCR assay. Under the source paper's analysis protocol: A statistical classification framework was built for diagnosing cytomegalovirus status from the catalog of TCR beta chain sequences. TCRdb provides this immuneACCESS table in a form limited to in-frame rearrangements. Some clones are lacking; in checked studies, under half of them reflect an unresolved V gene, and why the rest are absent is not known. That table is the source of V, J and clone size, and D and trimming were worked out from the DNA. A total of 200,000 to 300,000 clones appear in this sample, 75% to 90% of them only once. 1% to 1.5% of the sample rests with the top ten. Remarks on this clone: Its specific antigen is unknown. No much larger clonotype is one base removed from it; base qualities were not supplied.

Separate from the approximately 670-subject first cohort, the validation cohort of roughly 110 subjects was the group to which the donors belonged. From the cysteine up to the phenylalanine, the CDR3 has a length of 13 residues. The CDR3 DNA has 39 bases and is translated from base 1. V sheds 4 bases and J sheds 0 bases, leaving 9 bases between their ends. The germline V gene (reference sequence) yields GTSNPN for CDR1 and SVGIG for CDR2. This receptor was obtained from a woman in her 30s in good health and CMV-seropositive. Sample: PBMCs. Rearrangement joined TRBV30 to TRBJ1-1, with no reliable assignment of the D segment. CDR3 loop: CAWNEGMNTEAFF. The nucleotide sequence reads TGTGCCTGGAATGAGGGCATGAACACTGAAGCTTTCTTT.